This TCR beta chain was identified during a study of Graves' ophthalmopathy and Graves' hyperthyroidism. RNA transcripts were the template, and TCR beta CDR3 regions were amplified from them. Amplification began with first-round RT-PCR using HTBI primers, then second-round multiplex PCR was performed. One entry per CDR3 protein results from TCRdb running MiXCR on the multiplex PCR reads. The sample gives some 1.1 million distinct CDR3 sequences, approximately 35% of which show up once; around 10% is in the top ten. Clinical symptoms, serum thyroxine, TRAb, thyroid ultrasound and orbital computed tomography formed the basis of diagnosis. Trimming removed 2 bases at V and 6 bases at J, with 13 bases between. This CDR3 contains 13 residues. Germline values: CDR1 SQVTM, CDR2 ANQGSEA.

The receptor was derived from an adult man with Graves' hyperthyroidism. V is TRBV29-1 and J is TRBJ1-2; D is unclear. Sequences were obtained from peripheral blood or thyroid tissue (not recorded which). CDR3: CSVETLGGHGYTF. In nucleotides, the CDR3 is TGCAGCGTTGAAACTTTAGGAGGGCATGGCTACACCTTC. Based on the CDR3 plus reference TRBV29-1 and TRBJ1-2, the full variable domain is SAVISQKPSRDICQRGTSLTIQCQVDSQVTMMFWYRQQPGQSLTLIATANQGSEATYESGFVIDKFPISRPNLTFSTLTVSNMSPEDSSIYLCSVETLGGHGYTFGSGTRLTVV.